This TCR beta chain came from a study of molecular identifiers for immune sequencing clone quantification (dated by TCRdb to between 2017 and 2018). Regarding the study in general: In a replicate experiment, RNA from roughly 18,000 or 92,000 naive CD8 T cells was split into five aliquots, four of which were sequenced. The study was a methods study using CD8 T cells to benchmark molecular-identifier clustering-based TCR repertoire sequencing (MIDCIRS) and TCR RNA copy counting. General study outcomes and caveats: The naive libraries included spiked-in Jurkat TCR RNA (roughly 9 copies' worth), and this RNA is not part of the donor repertoire. Approximately 3 recovered TCR RNA copies per cell were obtained by modeling, versus around 10 by digital PCR, implying a capture efficiency of 30% to 35%. In CMV-specific effector cells, clones with more than 20 RNA copies contained over 97% of molecules, whereas in naive cells such clones contained under 1% of molecules. Highly expanded clone sizes could be underestimated because identical TCR molecules may share a barcode. When barcode sub-clustering was not used, chimeric consensus sequences inflated TCR diversity, with chimeras reaching as high as 47%. Even against a background of around 950,000 naive CD8 T cells, spiked-in Jurkat TCR RNA amounting to a single cell's worth was reported to be detectable.

For CDR1 and CDR2, the germline V gene (reference sequence) lists SGHNT and YYREEE. The CDR3 runs 11 amino acids, cysteine and phenylalanine included. The read is trimmed to its CDR3 DNA, 33 bases read in frame from base 1. Between the V and J ends, shortened by 3 bases and 5 bases respectively, the junction contains 5 bases. Naive CD8 T cell libraries were made from about 20,000 to 1,000,000 sorted cells using 10%, 30% or 50% of purified RNA. On a BD FACSAria II, naive CD8 T cells were FACS-sorted as CD8+CD4-CCR7+CD45RA+ and collected into RLT Plus buffer. To test detection sensitivity, Jurkat RNA equal to fewer than 13 TCR copies was added to samples of 20,000-1,000,000 naive CD8 T cells. CD8 T cells were enriched with RosetteSep CD8+ T Cell Enrichment Cocktail and Ficoll-Paque, followed by ACK red cell lysis. This clonotype appeared many times. Its antigen remains undetermined. Base qualities are missing; no much larger clone stands one base away.

Libraries were made using PCR. Sequencing relied on an Illumina HiSeq 4000. Bulk TCR libraries were prepared as previously described, using TCR primers listed in Table S5. Purification of total RNA was performed with the Qiagen AllPrep DNA/RNA kit. Reads from multiple sequencing runs of the same library were pooled before analysis. Per the original workflow: Only reads with exact TCR constant sequence were kept, trimmed to 150 nt, and grouped by their 12-nt molecular barcodes. Within each barcode group, reads were sub-clustered at a 15% Levenshtein threshold, and quality-weighted consensus sequences were built per RNA molecule. Non-functional sequences were removed, as were lower-count sequences one edit away from another. Based on a fit of two negative binomial distributions, barcode sub-clusters having less than 20% of the maximum read count were discarded. TCRdb's own reprocessing of the public reads used fastp at Q25 and MiXCR and kept productive beta chains. One record per CDR3 amino acid sequence lists the most common genes and DNA. None of the V and J calls come from the authors' own analysis; TCRdb made them. A total of 250,000 to 400,000 distinct CDR3 sequences appear in this sample, about 21% of them only once. The top ten clones comprise roughly 0.86% of the sample.

This receptor was obtained from a human donor in good health. Some libraries in this study had Jurkat cell RNA spiked in. The chain is made from TRBV5-4 and TRBJ2-5; the D gene lacks a confident call. Sequencing input: naive CD8+ T cells from blood, with Jurkat cell RNA spiked in. Sample cell subset or site, as interpreted from the label and publication: FACS-sorted CD8+CD4-CCR7+CD45RA+ naive T cells. The DNA sequence reads TGTGCCAGCAGCTCGCGTGAGACCCAGTACTTC. It codes for CASSSRETQYF.